Listed below are T cell receptor beta chains from one sample, sequenced in a study of CD8 T cells in Susac syndrome. TCRdb reprocessed the immunoSEQ multiplex PCR reads via MiXCR and lists one record per CDR3 protein. The table records about 200,000 distinct CDR3 sequences, over 85% of them present only once. The sequenced sample was CD4+ T cells from PBMCs. These receptors originate from a human donor in good health. CDR3s include the opening cysteine and the closing phenylalanine or tryptophan. The D gene is left open where the match is weak. Not all rows give a size; the values are once, few, many and, for expanded clones, a class.

j_call v_call clone_size d_call cdr3_nt cdr3_aa
TRBJ2-3 TRBV12-3/TRBV12-4 NA NA TGTGCCAGCAGTTTGGGGGGTGGTAGCTCTAGCACAGATACGCAGTATTTT CASSLGGGSSSTDTQYF
TRBJ2-1 TRBV29-1 once NA TGCAGCTTAGGGGCTAGCAGATACAATGAGCAGTTCTTC CSLGASRYNEQFF
TRBJ1-6 TRBV20-1 NA NA TGCGGGCAGGGGATCTATAATTCACCCCTCCACTTT CGQGIYNSPLHF
TRBJ2-4 TRBV20-1 once NA TGCAGTGCTGGACGGGAGCCCAAAAACATTCAGTACTTC CSAGREPKNIQYF
TRBJ1-5 TRBV12-3/TRBV12-4 NA NA TGTGCCAGCAGTTGGGAAGGGAGAAATCAGCCCCAGCATTTT CASSWEGRNQPQHF
TRBJ2-6 TRBV27 NA NA TGTGCCAGCCGGAGACCTGGGGCCAACGTCCTGACTTTC CASRRPGANVLTF
TRBJ1-5 TRBV20-1 NA NA TGCAGTGCTGGGTATGGGACGGACAATCAGCCCCAGCATTTT CSAGYGTDNQPQHF
TRBJ1-2 TRBV29-1 NA NA TGCAGCGTTGGGGCTCTCTATGGCTACACCTTC CSVGALYGYTF
TRBJ2-5 TRBV6-5 once NA TGTGCCAGCAGCCGGGCTTCCCAAGAGACCCAGTACTTC CASSRASQETQYF
TRBJ1-1 TRBV29-1 NA TRBD1 TGCAGCTCAGGACAGGGGGCTTCTGAAGCTTTCTTT CSSGQGASEAFF
TRBJ2-5 TRBV7-7 NA NA TGTGCCAGCAGCGCCGGTGGCGAGCAAGAGACCCAGTACTTC CASSAGGEQETQYF
TRBJ2-1 TRBV5-1 NA TRBD1 TGCGCCAGCAGCCCTGGACAGGGTTCCAACAATGAGCAGTTCTTC CASSPGQGSNNEQFF
TRBJ2-5 TRBV5-4 NA NA TGTGCCAGCAGCTTGGCGCCCCAACGACAAGAGACCCAGTACTTC CASSLAPQRQETQYF
TRBJ2-5 TRBV7-2 NA TRBD1 TGTGCCAGCAGTCAACGTGGGACAGGTCTGGGGGAGACCCAGTACTTC CASSQRGTGLGETQYF
TRBJ2-5 TRBV15 NA TRBD1 TGTGCCACCAGCAGGGTCGGGACAGGGCAAGAGACCCAGTACTTC CATSRVGTGQETQYF
TRBJ1-4 TRBV29-1 NA TRBD1 TGCAGCGTTGTTAACTGGGGACAGGGTAATGAAAAACTGTTTTTT CSVVNWGQGNEKLFF
TRBJ1-3 TRBV9 once NA TGTGCCAGCAGCGCCCGAAGAGAGCCTGGAAACACCATATATTTT CASSARREPGNTIYF
TRBJ2-3 TRBV12-3/TRBV12-4 NA TRBD2 TGTGCCAGCAGTTCGAGACTAGCGGGGATGTATACGCAGTATTTT CASSSRLAGMYTQYF
TRBJ2-2 TRBV7-9 NA TRBD2 TGTGCCAGCAGCCCTCGGGGGCTAGCGGGAGGAAACACCGGGGAGCTGTTTTTT CASSPRGLAGGNTGELFF
TRBJ2-7 TRBV9 NA NA TGTGCCAGCAGCGTAGGGAGCAGCTCTAACGAGCAGTACTTC CASSVGSSSNEQYF
TRBJ2-1 TRBV21-1 NA NA TGTGCCAGCAGCACCGGACAGGGACCCCACGTCTACAATGAGCAGTTCTTC CASSTGQGPHVYNEQFF
TRBJ2-1 TRBV11-3 NA TRBD2 TGTGCCAGCAGCTTAGTAGGACTAGCGGACAATGAGCAGTTCTTC CASSLVGLADNEQFF
TRBJ2-4 TRBV7-9 NA NA TGTGCCAGCAACACCCTTGCGGGGTCCCTAGTTCAGTACTTC CASNTLAGSLVQYF
TRBJ1-2 TRBV27 NA NA TGTGCCAGCAGTTTGACCCAAACCTCGACAGGCTTACACTATGGCTACACCTTC CASSLTQTSTGLHYGYTF
TRBJ2-1 TRBV20-1 once TRBD1 TGCAGTGCTAGTGGACAGGGTTGGGACAATGAGCAGTTCTTC CSASGQGWDNEQFF
TRBJ2-5 TRBV4-1 NA NA TGCGCCAGCAGCCAAGTGAATTACAGGGCCGAAGAGACCCAGTACTTC CASSQVNYRAEETQYF
TRBJ1-2 TRBV16 once NA TGTGCCAGCAGCGGACCCAGGGAATCGCCCGGCTATGGCTACACCTTC CASSGPRESPGYGYTF
TRBJ2-1 TRBV18 NA NA TGTGCCAGCTCAGCGGGACAGATCAATGAGCAGTTCTTC CASSAGQINEQFF
TRBJ2-1 TRBV20-1 NA TRBD2 TGCAGTGCTAGAGCAAGCGTAGCGGGAGTGGGAAATGAGCAGTTCTTC CSARASVAGVGNEQFF
TRBJ1-2 TRBV4-3 once NA TGCGCCAGCAGCCCCGAGGGTTCTAACTATGGCTACACCTTC CASSPEGSNYGYTF
TRBJ2-7 TRBV20-1 NA NA TGCAGTGCTAGAGCTCATAACGAGCAGTACTTC CSARAHNEQYF
TRBJ2-2 TRBV29-1 NA TRBD1 TGCAGCGTTAGGACAGGGGTGGATACCGGGGAGCTGTTTTTT CSVRTGVDTGELFF
TRBJ1-1 TRBV11-1 once NA TGTGCCAGCAGCTTATCGGAGAACACTGAAGCTTTCTTT CASSLSENTEAFF
TRBJ2-1 TRBV19 once NA TGTGCCAGTAACGGTGAGCAGTTCTTC CASNGEQFF
TRBJ2-2 TRBV4-1 NA TRBD2 TGCGCCAGCGGACTAGCGGCAGTTACCGGGGAGCTGTTTTTT CASGLAAVTGELFF
TRBJ2-5 TRBV20-1 NA NA TGCAGTGCTGCCTCGGGAGTAGAGACCCAGTACTTC CSAASGVETQYF
TRBJ2-2 TRBV5-1 NA NA TGCGCCAGCAGCTTGGAACCAGGGGCCGGGGAGCTGTTTTTT CASSLEPGAGELFF